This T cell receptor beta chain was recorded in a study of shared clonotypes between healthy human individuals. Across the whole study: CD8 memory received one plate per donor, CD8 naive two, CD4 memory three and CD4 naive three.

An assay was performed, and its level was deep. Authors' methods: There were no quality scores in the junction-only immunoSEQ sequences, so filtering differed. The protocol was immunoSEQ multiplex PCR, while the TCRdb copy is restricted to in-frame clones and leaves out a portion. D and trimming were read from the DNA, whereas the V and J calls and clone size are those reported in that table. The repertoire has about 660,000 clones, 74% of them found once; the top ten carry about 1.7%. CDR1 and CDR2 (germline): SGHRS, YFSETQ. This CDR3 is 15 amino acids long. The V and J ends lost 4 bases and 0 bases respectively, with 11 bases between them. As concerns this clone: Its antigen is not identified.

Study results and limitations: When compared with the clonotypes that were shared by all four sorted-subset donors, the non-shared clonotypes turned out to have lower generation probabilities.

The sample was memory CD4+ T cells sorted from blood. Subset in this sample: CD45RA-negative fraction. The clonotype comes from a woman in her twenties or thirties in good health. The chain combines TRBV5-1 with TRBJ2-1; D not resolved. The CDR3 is CASSTQMSSYNEQFF. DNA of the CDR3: TGCGCCAGCAGCACACAGATGAGCTCCTACAATGAGCAGTTCTTC.